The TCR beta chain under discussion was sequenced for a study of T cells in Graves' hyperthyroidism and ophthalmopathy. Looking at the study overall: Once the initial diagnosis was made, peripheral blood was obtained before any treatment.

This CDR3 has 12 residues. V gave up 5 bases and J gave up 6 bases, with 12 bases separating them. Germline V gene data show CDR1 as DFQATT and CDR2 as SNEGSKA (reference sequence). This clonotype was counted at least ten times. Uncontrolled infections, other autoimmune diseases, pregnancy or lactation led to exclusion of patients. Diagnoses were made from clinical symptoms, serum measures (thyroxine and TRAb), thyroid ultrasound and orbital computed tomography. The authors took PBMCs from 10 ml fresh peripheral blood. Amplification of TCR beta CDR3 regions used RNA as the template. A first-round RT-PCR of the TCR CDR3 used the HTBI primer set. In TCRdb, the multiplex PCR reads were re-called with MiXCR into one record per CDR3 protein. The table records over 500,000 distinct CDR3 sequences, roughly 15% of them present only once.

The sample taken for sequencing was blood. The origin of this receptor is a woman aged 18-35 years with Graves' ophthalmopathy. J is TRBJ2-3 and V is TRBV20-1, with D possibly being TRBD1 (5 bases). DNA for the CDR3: TGCAGTGCTTGCTTGGGGCCCGATACGCAGTATTTT. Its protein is CSACLGPDTQYF.